The sequence of this TCR beta chain was determined in a study of cytomegalovirus exposure and HLA in healthy donors. Study as a whole: Caucasian-associated ancestry cluster membership applied to 75% to 85% of 398 genotyped donors.

CDR1 SNHLY and CDR2 FYNNEI come from the germline V gene. CDR3 size: 16 residues. J lost 5 bases, V lost 2 bases, and 10 bases had no gene match. Researchers ran the PCR with 60 Vbeta and 13 Jbeta primers. Only in-frame clones appear in the TCRdb table, and some are missing; sequencing was by immunoSEQ multiplex PCR. Of roughly 120,000 clones listed, roughly 80% are singletons. Though nominally healthy at sampling, donors likely had unrecorded immune exposures. Sequences were obtained from PBMCs. This sequence was found in a man aged 50 to 59 in good health and CMV-seropositive. V usage is TRBV2 and J usage is TRBJ2-5, with 8 bases fitting TRBD1. This CDR3 reads CASSEPSSGGRETQYF. Written as DNA, the CDR3 is TGTGCCAGCAGTGAACCGTCGTCAGGGGGCCGGGAGACCCAGTACTTC. The whole variable domain, remainder taken from reference TRBV2 and TRBJ2-5, is EPEVTQTPSHQVTQMGQEVILRCVPISNHLYFYWYRQILGQKVEFLVSFYNNEISEKSEIFDDQFSVERPDGSNFTLKIRSTKLEDSAMYFCASSEPSSGGRETQYFGPGTRLLVL.